This T cell receptor (beta chain) was found in a study of T cell responses to AZD1222 COVID-19 vaccine. Unmatched junction bases numbered 6, after V lost 4 bases and J lost 2 bases. Germline CDR1 reads SGHRS; CDR2 reads YFSETQ. There are 15 residues in the CDR3. TCRdb keeps only in-frame clones here, not all; method: immunoSEQ multiplex PCR. In the table there are about 53,000 clones, 65% to 85% of which are singletons. Here the sequenced sample was peripheral blood, taken on day 0 of AZD1222 vaccination. The source of this sequence is an adult in good health. This chain connects TRBV5-1 to TRBJ2-3; 8 bases align to TRBD1. CDR3 DNA: TGCGCCAGCAGCCGGGGACAGGAGGTCACAGATACGCAGTATTTT. Amino acids: CASSRGQEVTDTQYF.